A selection of T cell receptor beta chains follows, all from one sample in a study of Ad26.COV2.S vaccination and SARS-CoV-2 variants. Generated by immunoSEQ multiplex PCR, the TCRdb table keeps only in-frame clones and is missing some. The sample consists of a few hundred thousand clones, around nine tenths of them appearing once. The sequences come from peripheral blood, collected in a trial of Ad26.COV2.S vaccine versus placebo. The receptors shown here come from a person between 18 and 60 years old who received the Ad26.COV2.S COVID-19 vaccine or a placebo. CDR3s include the opening cysteine and the closing phenylalanine or tryptophan. Fields, in order: J gene, clone size, V gene, D gene, CDR3 DNA, CDR3 protein. A D gene is named only where the DNA matches it firmly. The size entry is marked missing in some rows and otherwise reads once, few, many or a size class.

j_gene: TRBJ1-4
abundance: NA
v_gene: TRBV3-1/TRBV3-2
d_gene: NA
CDR3nt: TGTGCCAGCAGCCAAGATTGGGCCCGGGAGGGAGGTAATGAAAAACTGTTTTTT
CDR3aa: CASSQDWAREGGNEKLFF

j_gene: TRBJ1-2
abundance: NA
v_gene: TRBV15
d_gene: NA
CDR3nt: TGTGCCACCAGCCGGGACGGAAACTATGGCTACACCTTC
CDR3aa: CATSRDGNYGYTF

j_gene: TRBJ1-2
abundance: once
v_gene: TRBV16
d_gene: NA
CDR3nt: TGTGCCAGCAGCCCCGGGGCGGGCTATGGCTACACCTTC
CDR3aa: CASSPGAGYGYTF

j_gene: TRBJ1-1
abundance: NA
v_gene: TRBV19
d_gene: TRBD1
CDR3nt: TGTGCCAGTAGATTTGGAGGGGGCGACACTGAAGCTTTCTTT
CDR3aa: CASRFGGGDTEAFF

j_gene: TRBJ2-5
abundance: NA
v_gene: TRBV6-2/TRBV6-3
d_gene: NA
CDR3nt: TGTGCCAGCAGTTACTCCGCGGGACCGCAGTACTTC
CDR3aa: CASSYSAGPQYF

j_gene: TRBJ2-7
abundance: NA
v_gene: TRBV27
d_gene: NA
CDR3nt: TGTGCCAGCAAGGTCCGGCTGGCCTCCTACGAGCAGTACTTC
CDR3aa: CASKVRLASYEQYF

j_gene: TRBJ1-6
abundance: NA
v_gene: TRBV6-1
d_gene: NA
CDR3nt: TGTGCCAGCACCGAAGCCCGGCAGAGCTCCTATAATTCACCCCTCCACTTT
CDR3aa: CASTEARQSSYNSPLHF

j_gene: TRBJ1-2
abundance: NA
v_gene: TRBV7-2
d_gene: TRBD1
CDR3nt: TGTGCCAGCAGCTTAGACAGGGGGCGTCTTAGCTATGGCTACACCTTC
CDR3aa: CASSLDRGRLSYGYTF

j_gene: TRBJ2-3
abundance: NA
v_gene: TRBV11-1
d_gene: NA
CDR3nt: TGTGCCAGCAGCAGGGGGGCGGGGAACACAGATACGCAGTATTTT
CDR3aa: CASSRGAGNTDTQYF

j_gene: TRBJ2-3
abundance: NA
v_gene: TRBV6-1
d_gene: NA
CDR3nt: TGTGCCAGCAGTGATTACAGCACAGATACGCAGTATTTT
CDR3aa: CASSDYSTDTQYF

j_gene: TRBJ2-2
abundance: NA
v_gene: TRBV2
d_gene: NA
CDR3nt: TGTGCCAGCAGTGGACAGTACACCGGGGAGCTGTTTTTT
CDR3aa: CASSGQYTGELFF

j_gene: TRBJ1-6
abundance: NA
v_gene: TRBV5-4
d_gene: TRBD1
CDR3nt: TGTGCCAGCAGCTCAAACAGGGGGGAAGTGAATTCACCCCTCCACTTT
CDR3aa: CASSSNRGEVNSPLHF

j_gene: TRBJ1-2
abundance: NA
v_gene: TRBV5-4
d_gene: NA
CDR3nt: TGTGCCAGCAGCTTGGACCGGGTCTATGGCTACACCTTC
CDR3aa: CASSLDRVYGYTF

j_gene: TRBJ2-5
abundance: once
v_gene: TRBV13
d_gene: NA
CDR3nt: TGTGCCAGCAGCTTAACCGGGGAGGAAGAGACCCAGTACTTC
CDR3aa: CASSLTGEEETQYF

j_gene: TRBJ1-4
abundance: NA
v_gene: TRBV7-7
d_gene: NA
CDR3nt: TGTGCTAGCAGCTTAGGCCCGCGTGAAAAACTGTTTTTT
CDR3aa: CASSLGPREKLFF

j_gene: TRBJ1-5
abundance: NA
v_gene: TRBV2
d_gene: NA
CDR3nt: TGTGCCGGATGGGACGGCCTAAATCAGCCCCAGCATTTT
CDR3aa: CAGWDGLNQPQHF

j_gene: TRBJ2-1
abundance: once
v_gene: TRBV9
d_gene: TRBD2
CDR3nt: TGTGCCTCTAGGGCTAGCGGGCATCAGGAGCAGTTCTTC
CDR3aa: CASRASGHQEQFF

j_gene: TRBJ1-4
abundance: NA
v_gene: TRBV7-2
d_gene: TRBD1
CDR3nt: TGTGCCAGCAGACCAGGACAGGGGAGGAGTTCTAATGAAAAACTGTTTTTT
CDR3aa: CASRPGQGRSSNEKLFF

j_gene: TRBJ1-1
abundance: few
v_gene: TRBV27
d_gene: TRBD1
CDR3nt: TGTGCCAGCAGCCATCAAAGGACAGGGGAATACACTGAAGCTTTCTTT
CDR3aa: CASSHQRTGEYTEAFF

j_gene: TRBJ2-3
abundance: NA
v_gene: TRBV7-3
d_gene: NA
CDR3nt: TGTGCCAGCAGCCCTGCTGGCCATCCCCGGGATACGCAGTATTTT
CDR3aa: CASSPAGHPRDTQYF

j_gene: TRBJ1-1
abundance: NA
v_gene: TRBV5-8
d_gene: NA
CDR3nt: TGTGCCAGCAGCTTGGGGGCAGGGAACACTGAAGCTTTCTTT
CDR3aa: CASSLGAGNTEAFF

j_gene: TRBJ1-2
abundance: NA
v_gene: TRBV20-1
d_gene: NA
CDR3nt: TGCAGTGCCAGAGAAGGTTTAGACTACACCTTC
CDR3aa: CSAREGLDYTF

j_gene: TRBJ1-6
abundance: NA
v_gene: TRBV27
d_gene: TRBD1
CDR3nt: TGTGCCACCGGGACAGTTAATTCACCCCTCCACTTT
CDR3aa: CATGTVNSPLHF

j_gene: TRBJ2-2
abundance: once
v_gene: TRBV30
d_gene: NA
CDR3nt: TGTGCCTGGAACACAGGGTACACCGGGGAGCTGTTTTTT
CDR3aa: CAWNTGYTGELFF

j_gene: TRBJ1-1
abundance: NA
v_gene: TRBV13
d_gene: TRBD1
CDR3nt: TGTGCCAGCAGCTCAGACAGGGGGCGCTTCGGCACTGAAGCTTTCTTT
CDR3aa: CASSSDRGRFGTEAFF

j_gene: TRBJ2-1
abundance: NA
v_gene: TRBV7-6
d_gene: TRBD2
CDR3nt: TGTGCCAGCAGCTCGCTAGCGGGGCTTTACAATGAGCAGTTCTTC
CDR3aa: CASSSLAGLYNEQFF

j_gene: TRBJ1-4
abundance: few
v_gene: TRBV7-8
d_gene: NA
CDR3nt: TGTGCCAGCAGCCCCGGTCGGGGGGCTAAAAAACTGTTTTTT
CDR3aa: CASSPGRGAKKLFF

j_gene: TRBJ2-5
abundance: NA
v_gene: TRBV30
d_gene: TRBD1
CDR3nt: TGTGCCTGGAGTCCCGGACGGGACAGACCGTACCAAGAGACCCAGTACTTC
CDR3aa: CAWSPGRDRPYQETQYF

j_gene: TRBJ2-7
abundance: NA
v_gene: TRBV6-1
d_gene: NA
CDR3nt: TGTGCCAGCAGTGAGGGCCCGGGACGGAACTACGAGCAGTACTTC
CDR3aa: CASSEGPGRNYEQYF

j_gene: TRBJ1-3
abundance: NA
v_gene: TRBV27
d_gene: TRBD1
CDR3nt: TGTGCCAGCAGCACTACCGGGACAGGGGCCTTCTCTGGAAACACCATATATTTT
CDR3aa: CASSTTGTGAFSGNTIYF

j_gene: TRBJ2-3
abundance: NA
v_gene: TRBV9
d_gene: NA
CDR3nt: TGTGCCAGCAGCGTAGTGGGCCGATCTAGCACAGATACGCAGTATTTT
CDR3aa: CASSVVGRSSTDTQYF

j_gene: TRBJ1-1
abundance: NA
v_gene: TRBV4-1
d_gene: NA
CDR3nt: TGCGCCAGCAGCCAATGGGTGCGGGACCACTATAACACTGAAGCTTTCTTT
CDR3aa: CASSQWVRDHYNTEAFF

j_gene: TRBJ2-3
abundance: NA
v_gene: TRBV5-1
d_gene: TRBD2
CDR3nt: TGCGCCAGCAGCTTGGATCGACTAGCGGGGTCAGATACGCAGTATTTT
CDR3aa: CASSLDRLAGSDTQYF

j_gene: TRBJ1-2
abundance: once
v_gene: TRBV7-8
d_gene: TRBD1
CDR3nt: TGTGCCAGCAGCTTACGACAGGGGGATGGCTACACCTTC
CDR3aa: CASSLRQGDGYTF

j_gene: TRBJ1-6
abundance: NA
v_gene: TRBV11-2
d_gene: NA
CDR3nt: TGTGCCAGCAGCTTAGGTGGTAGGGTAGGCTCACCCCTCCACTTT
CDR3aa: CASSLGGRVGSPLHF

j_gene: TRBJ1-3
abundance: once
v_gene: TRBV18
d_gene: NA
CDR3nt: TGTGCCAGCTCACTCATGGACATCTCTGGAAACACCATATATTTT
CDR3aa: CASSLMDISGNTIYF

j_gene: TRBJ1-5
abundance: NA
v_gene: TRBV6-5
d_gene: NA
CDR3nt: TGTGCCAGCAGCCCACAGAAAAATAGCAATCAGCCCCAGCATTTT
CDR3aa: CASSPQKNSNQPQHF

j_gene: TRBJ2-2
abundance: NA
v_gene: TRBV19
d_gene: NA
CDR3nt: TGTGCCAGTAGTATGGGCGGGACAGTGAACACCGGGGAGCTGTTTTTT
CDR3aa: CASSMGGTVNTGELFF

j_gene: TRBJ2-7
abundance: NA
v_gene: TRBV4-1
d_gene: TRBD1
CDR3nt: TGCGCCAGCAGCCACCCCCCGGGACAGATGTACGAGCAGTACTTC
CDR3aa: CASSHPPGQMYEQYF

j_gene: TRBJ2-1
abundance: NA
v_gene: TRBV6-4
d_gene: TRBD2
CDR3nt: TGTGCCAGCAGTTTAGGACTAGCGGGGAGTGAGCAGTTCTTC
CDR3aa: CASSLGLAGSEQFF

j_gene: TRBJ2-2
abundance: NA
v_gene: TRBV7-2
d_gene: TRBD2
CDR3nt: TGTGCCAGCAGCTTAGATCTAGGGAGGGCCGGGGAGCTGTTTTTT
CDR3aa: CASSLDLGRAGELFF

j_gene: TRBJ2-5
abundance: NA
v_gene: TRBV5-4
d_gene: NA
CDR3nt: TGTGCCAGCAGGACTGAAGAGACCCAGTACTTC
CDR3aa: CASRTEETQYF

j_gene: TRBJ1-1
abundance: NA
v_gene: TRBV27
d_gene: NA
CDR3nt: TGTGCCACCCGGGTGATGGGGAACACTGAAGCTTTCTTT
CDR3aa: CATRVMGNTEAFF

j_gene: TRBJ1-2
abundance: NA
v_gene: TRBV24-1
d_gene: TRBD1
CDR3nt: TGTGCCACGTCGACAGGGTCGGGCTATGGCTACACCTTC
CDR3aa: CATSTGSGYGYTF

j_gene: TRBJ1-5
abundance: NA
v_gene: TRBV5-4
d_gene: NA
CDR3nt: TGTGCCAGCAGCTTAGGCCCTGACAGGAACAATCAGCCCCAGCATTTT
CDR3aa: CASSLGPDRNNQPQHF

j_gene: TRBJ2-3
abundance: NA
v_gene: TRBV5-1
d_gene: NA
CDR3nt: TGCGCCAGCAGCTTGGGGCAGCTTAGCACAGATACGCAGTATTTT
CDR3aa: CASSLGQLSTDTQYF

j_gene: TRBJ2-7
abundance: NA
v_gene: TRBV19
d_gene: NA
CDR3nt: TGTGCCAGTAGTATTATGTCCGCGCGCGGCGAGCAGTACTTC
CDR3aa: CASSIMSARGEQYF

j_gene: TRBJ1-2
abundance: many
v_gene: TRBV2
d_gene: NA
CDR3nt: TGTGCCAGCAGTGAAAACAGGGAGTGGGCTCCTGACGACTATGGCTACACCTTC
CDR3aa: CASSENREWAPDDYGYTF

j_gene: TRBJ1-2
abundance: NA
v_gene: TRBV30
d_gene: TRBD1
CDR3nt: TGTGCCTGGAGTGTAACCTTCGACAGGGGATATGGCTACACCTTC
CDR3aa: CAWSVTFDRGYGYTF

j_gene: TRBJ1-2
abundance: NA
v_gene: TRBV19
d_gene: NA
CDR3nt: TGTGCCAGTACTGAACTCGGGGGTCGCCCTAACTATGGCTACACCTTC
CDR3aa: CASTELGGRPNYGYTF

j_gene: TRBJ1-5
abundance: NA
v_gene: TRBV7-8
d_gene: NA
CDR3nt: TGTGCCAGCAGCGCCGGACGGGGCAATCAGCCCCAGCATTTT
CDR3aa: CASSAGRGNQPQHF

j_gene: TRBJ2-2
abundance: NA
v_gene: TRBV5-1
d_gene: TRBD2
CDR3nt: TGCGCCAGCAGCCGACGGGTGTCATCTCAACTAGCGGGGGGAGCGAACACCGGGGAGCTGTTTTTT
CDR3aa: CASSRRVSSQLAGGANTGELFF

j_gene: TRBJ2-1
abundance: once
v_gene: TRBV7-3
d_gene: NA
CDR3nt: TGTGCCAGCAGCTTAAGCAGGGGTGCTACCTACAATGAGCAGTTCTTC
CDR3aa: CASSLSRGATYNEQFF

j_gene: TRBJ1-1
abundance: NA
v_gene: TRBV6-5
d_gene: NA
CDR3nt: TGTGCCAGCAGTTACGAGGCGGGAAACACTGAAGCTTTCTTT
CDR3aa: CASSYEAGNTEAFF